One and the same sample provided the 29 T cell receptor beta chains below, sequenced in a study of CD8 T cells in ankylosing spondylitis. TCRdb reprocessed the 5' RACE reads via MiXCR and lists one record per CDR3 protein. The data hold about 210,000 distinct CDR3 sequences, with roughly 8% observed a single time. Specimen: blood, either unsorted or a sorted T cell fraction (not recorded which). These receptors were taken from a female donor with ankylosing spondylitis or in good health (not recorded which).

Note on this clonotype: This may stem from a read error, because a much larger clone lies one nucleotide away. The gene calls are TRBV6-2 or TRBV6-3 and TRBJ2-1, with D unclear. The germline gives CDR1 MNHEY, CDR2 SVGEGT. The CDR3 is made up of 11 amino acids. Trimming stripped 6 bases from V and 6 bases from J, with 6 bases between. This CDR3 is CASSLTNEQFF. The DNA for the CDR3 is TGTGCCAGCAGCCTCACCAATGAGCAGTTCTTC.

This chain uses TRBV5-1 with TRBJ2-2, with D possibly TRBD1 on 6 matching bases. CDR3 length: 14 residues. CDR1 is SGHRS, CDR2 YFSETQ, per germline. V gave up 6 bases and J gave up 1 base, with 10 bases separating them. CDR3 sequence: CASTRQENTGELFF. The DNA of the CDR3 is TGCGCCAGCACCAGACAGGAGAACACCGGGGAGCTGTTTTTT.

As regards this clonotype: Just one base apart from a much larger clone, this may be a read error. The chain is built from TRBV7-9 and TRBJ1-2; tentatively, D is TRBD1 (5 bases). This CDR3 has 15 amino acids. Germline CDR1 is SEHNR and CDR2 is FQNEAQ (reference sequence). CDR3 in amino acids: CTSSPTRGPNYGYTF. The CDR3 bases are TGTACCAGCAGCCCGACGAGGGGTCCCAACTATGGCTACACCTTC.

This clonotype was seen at least ten times. The rearrangement links TRBV29-1 to TRBJ1-3, with D unresolved. The V and J ends lost 6 bases and 0 bases respectively, with 12 bases between them. The CDR3 totals 14 residues. Germline V lookup: CDR1 SQVTM, CDR2 ANQGSEA. The CDR3 DNA reads as TGCAGCGTCGCGGACGGGTCCTCTGGAAACACCATATATTTT. This translates into CSVADGSSGNTIYF.

This clonotype was counted many times. The gene calls are TRBV3-1 and TRBJ1-1; TRBD1 is a possible D gene (5 bases). The CDR3 covers 13 residues. Deletions cut 2 bases from V and 5 bases from J, with 9 bases between. Germline values: CDR1 LGHDT, CDR2 YNNKEL (reference sequence). The CDR3 DNA reads TGTGCCAGCAGCCAATTTCGGGGGACTGAAGCTTTCTTT. This gives the protein CASSQFRGTEAFF.

In this sample, this clonotype turned up many times. V is TRBV29-1 and J is TRBJ2-1; 10 positions agree with TRBD2. The V segment lost 4 bases and the J segment 2 bases; nucleotides outside the gene matches: 2. The CDR3 contains 14 residues. The V gene's germline CDR1 is SQVTM and CDR2 ANQGSEA. DNA for the CDR3: TGCAGCGTTGCTAGCGGGAGTACCTACAATGAGCAGTTCTTC. Translating gives CSVASGSTYNEQFF.

This clonotype was seen repeatedly, ten times or more. The chain links TRBV7-8 to TRBJ2-3, with D perhaps TRBD2 (5 bases). Germline V gene lookup returns CDR1 SGHVS and CDR2 FQNEAQ. The CDR3 extends over 16 amino acids. V was shortened by 4 bases and J by 4 bases, with 18 bases between the two germline ends. DNA for the CDR3: TGTGCCAGCAGCTCCCAGACTGGGAGAGGCGCAGATACGCAGTATTTT. Translated: CASSSQTGRGADTQYF.

This chain links TRBV7-2 with TRBJ2-3, with D perhaps given as TRBD1 or TRBD2 (6 bases each). Germline values: CDR1 SGHTA, CDR2 FQGNSA. The CDR3 covers 16 residues. The V and J ends lost 1 base and 5 bases respectively, with 16 bases between them. CDR3 protein: CASSLVRRGFKDTQYF. Here the CDR3 DNA reads TGTGCCAGCAGCTTAGTACGGAGGGGGTTCAAAGATACGCAGTATTTT.

This clonotype appeared many times. V is TRBV2 and J is TRBJ2-1; D unclear. The CDR3 is 12 residues long. Trimming stripped 6 bases from V and 10 bases from J, with 13 bases between. Germline CDR1 is SNHLY and CDR2 is FYNNEI. The CDR3 loop reads CASRVGVGEQFF. CDR3 in DNA: TGTGCCAGCAGAGTCGGCGTAGGGGAGCAGTTCTTC.

This clonotype was recorded at least ten times. The chain combines TRBV6-2 or TRBV6-3 with TRBJ2-1; 9 bases agree with TRBD2. V lost 8 bases to trimming and J lost 5 bases; unmatched junction nucleotides: 10. The CDR3 loop spans 15 amino acids. Germline V gene sequence: CDR1 MNHEY, CDR2 SVGEGT. The CDR3 protein is CASGRGGRGHNEQFF. In nucleotides, the CDR3 is TGTGCCAGCGGTCGAGGCGGGAGGGGGCACAATGAGCAGTTCTTC.

This clonotype was picked up many times. The chain joins TRBV10-3 to TRBJ2-1; TRBD2 agrees at 7 bases. J gave up 2 bases and V 4 bases, and 8 bases lay outside the gene matches. Germline V gene sequence: CDR1 ENHRY, CDR2 SYGVKD. The CDR3 length is 16 residues. The CDR3: CAISARTSGTYNEQFF. The CDR3 DNA is TGTGCCATCAGTGCAAGGACTAGTGGGACCTACAATGAGCAGTTCTTC.

This clonotype was picked up many times. V is TRBV29-1 and J is TRBJ2-3, with no clear D. This CDR3 is built from 12 residues. With 4 bases removed from V and 6 bases from J, the gap between germline ends came to 11 bases. Germline CDR1 is SQVTM and CDR2 is ANQGSEA. The CDR3, as DNA: TGCAGCGTTGGGAATGGGATCGATACGCAGTATTTT. As protein: CSVGNGIDTQYF.

This clonotype was picked up a small number of times. This may be a read error: a much more frequent sequence differs by one nucleotide. The chain recombines TRBV29-1 with TRBJ1-2; TRBD1 matches 9 bases. This CDR3 contains 13 residues. Looked up from germline, CDR1 is SQVTM and CDR2 is ANQGSEA. With V trimmed by 4 bases and J by 7 bases, 7 bases remained unmatched. The chain's CDR3 is CSVGPTGGSGYTF. For the CDR3, the DNA is TGCAGCGTTGGCCCTACAGGGGGCTCTGGCTACACCTTC.

This clonotype was recorded once. The rearrangement links TRBV15 to TRBJ2-7, with D tentatively TRBD1 or TRBD2 (5 bases each). The CDR3 extends over 11 amino acids. CDR1 is LNHNV and CDR2 is YYDKDF in the germline V gene (reference sequence). CDR3 in DNA: TGTGTCCTCTTGGGGGCCTACGAGCAGTACTTC. As protein: CVLLGAYEQYF.

This clonotype was observed many times. J is TRBJ2-5 and V is TRBV20-1; the D gene is possibly TRBD2 (6 bases). The V end lost 6 bases, the J end lost 3 bases, and 14 bases lay between the germline ends. There are 13 residues in the CDR3. Germline V lookup: CDR1 DFQATT, CDR2 SNEGSKA (reference sequence). Here the CDR3 DNA reads TGCAGTGCCCTAGGAGGGTCTGAAGAGACCCAGTACTTC. Translation: CSALGGSEETQYF.

This clonotype was recorded many times. Here the CDR3 reads CASSLQSNNSPLHF. The CDR3 nucleotides are TGTGCCAGCAGTCTACAGTCAAATAATTCACCCCTCCACTTT. The rearrangement joins TRBV12-3 or TRBV12-4 to TRBJ1-6; D remains unclear. CDR3 length: 14 amino acids. V was cut by 5 bases and J by 5 bases, with 10 bases left in between.

This clonotype was recorded many times. The chain carries TRBV7-6 and TRBJ2-7; weak D call: TRBD2 (6 bases). Trimming left V 4 bases short and J 1 base short, with 11 bases between. The CDR3 sequence is 14 residues long. CDR1 and CDR2 (germline): SGHVS, FNYEAQ. Here the CDR3 reads CASSWGTGSYEQYF. The CDR3 bases are TGTGCCAGCAGCTGGGGGACTGGGTCCTACGAGCAGTACTTC.

This clonotype was recorded at least ten times. CDR3 amino acids: CASSLGNSQETQYF. The CDR3 bases are TGTGCCAGCAGCTTAGGGAATTCCCAAGAGACCCAGTACTTC. The chain links TRBV7-9 to TRBJ2-5; D is unclear. The V gene's germline CDR1 is SEHNR and CDR2 FQNEAQ (reference sequence). The CDR3 runs 14 residues. V gave up 1 base and J gave up 1 base, with 7 bases separating them.

At least ten counts were recorded for this clonotype. The rearrangement joins TRBV27 to TRBJ2-7, with D hard to call. The CDR3 length is 14 residues. Germline lookup yields CDR1 MNHEY and CDR2 SMNVEV (reference sequence). The V end lost 3 bases, the J end lost 1 base, and 10 bases lay between the germline ends. Written as DNA, the CDR3 is TGTGCCAGCAGTTTCGGGCGGCTATCCTACGAGCAGTACTTC. Protein product: CASSFGRLSYEQYF.

This clonotype was detected a few times. This rearrangement joins TRBV5-1 to TRBJ2-1; 9 nucleotides match TRBD1. This CDR3 comprises 15 residues. Looked up from germline, CDR1 is SGHRS and CDR2 is YFSETQ. Trimming removed 4 bases from V and 8 bases from J; junction bases left unmatched: 10. The CDR3 nucleotides are TGCGCCAGCAGCAGAGAACCGGGACAGGGACATGAGCAGTTCTTC. Its protein product is CASSREPGQGHEQFF.

This clonotype was observed a few times. The chain uses TRBV13 and TRBJ2-2; possibly TRBD2 for D (6 bases). This CDR3 is built from 16 residues. In germline, CDR1 is PRHDT, CDR2 FYEKMQ (reference sequence). The V and J ends lost 0 bases and 6 bases respectively, with 14 bases between them. The CDR3 loop reads CASSLGRLEVPGELFF. The DNA for the CDR3 is TGTGCCAGCAGCTTAGGCCGACTAGAGGTCCCCGGGGAGCTGTTTTTT.

The table lists this clonotype with many counts. V and J are TRBV12-3 or TRBV12-4 and TRBJ1-5; D remains ambiguous. The V and J ends lost 3 bases and 5 bases respectively, with 5 bases between them. The CDR3 has 12 residues. CDR3: CASSFWDQPQHF. The CDR3 nucleotides are TGTGCCAGCAGTTTCTGGGATCAGCCCCAGCATTTT.

Notes on this clonotype: This may stem from a read error, because a much larger clone lies one nucleotide away. The rearrangement joins TRBV7-3 to TRBJ1-1; D is perhaps TRBD1 (5 bases). Germline CDR1 is SGHTA and CDR2 is FQGTGA. The CDR3 sequence is 13 residues long. As DNA, the CDR3 is TGTGCCAGCAGCTCCCAGGGTGACACTGATGCTTTCTTT. This sequence encodes CASSSQGDTDAFF.

The chain combines TRBV29-1 with TRBJ2-1; 14 bases align to TRBD2. The CDR3 sequence is 17 residues long. V trimming: 6 bases; J trimming: 5 bases; junction bases outside the gene matches: 12. The germline V gene encodes CDR1 SQVTM and CDR2 ANQGSEA. The CDR3 protein is CSVQGGLAGGDDNEQFF. The CDR3, as DNA: TGCAGCGTCCAAGGAGGACTAGCGGGAGGAGACGACAATGAGCAGTTCTTC.

This clonotype was seen many times. This chain joins TRBV14 and TRBJ2-4, with 12 bases that match TRBD2. The V and J ends lost 2 bases and 1 base, in that order; junction bases with no gene match: 6. CDR3 size: 18 residues. Germline V gives CDR1 SGHDN, CDR2 FVKESK. CDR3 protein: CASSQMTSGSDAKNIQYF. CDR3 in DNA: TGTGCCAGCAGCCAAATGACTAGCGGGAGTGATGCCAAAAACATTCAGTACTTC. The full variable domain, rest sourced from reference TRBV14 and TRBJ2-4, is EAGVTQFPSHSVIEKGQTVTLRCDPISGHDNLYWYRRVMGKEIKFLLHFVKESKQDESGMPNNRFLAERTGGTYSTLKVQPAELEDSGVYFCASSQMTSGSDAKNIQYFGAGTRLSVL.

This clonotype was seen a handful of times. V is TRBV5-1 and J is TRBJ2-1; TRBD2 aligns across 12 bases. The ends lost 3 bases at V and 0 bases at J; junction bases unmatched: 13. Germline CDR1 is SGHRS and CDR2 is YFSETQ. The CDR3 has 20 residues. This CDR3 is CASSSGLAGGGLSSYNEQFF. In DNA form, the CDR3 reads TGCGCCAGCAGCTCCGGGCTAGCGGGAGGGGGCCTATCCTCCTACAATGAGCAGTTCTTC.

This clonotype has a handful of counts. The rearrangement links TRBV14 to TRBJ2-1; D is ambiguous. Trimming left V 1 base short and J 0 bases short, with 7 bases between. The CDR3 is 15 amino acids. The germline gives CDR1 SGHDN, CDR2 FVKESK. The CDR3 DNA is TGTGCCAGCAGCCAAGGGGTCTTCTCCTACAATGAGCAGTTCTTC. As protein: CASSQGVFSYNEQFF.

This clonotype showed up many times. The V call is TRBV20-1, the J call TRBJ1-2, with 7 nucleotides matching TRBD1. The CDR3 sequence is 12 residues long. V lost 8 bases to trimming and J lost 6 bases; unmatched junction nucleotides: 9. Per the germline V gene, CDR1 is DFQATT and CDR2 is SNEGSKA (reference sequence). In nucleotides, the CDR3 is TGCAGTACCCGTGCAGGGGGAGATGGCTACACCTTC. Protein product: CSTRAGGDGYTF.

In this sample, this clonotype turned up a few times. In DNA form, the CDR3 reads TGTGCCTGGAGTGTGAAAGGAACCGGGGAGCTGTTTTTT. Encoded protein: CAWSVKGTGELFF. This chain joins TRBV30 and TRBJ2-2; no clear D gene. CDR1 GTSNPN and CDR2 SVGIG come from the germline V gene (reference sequence). The CDR3 has 13 residues. The V and J ends lost 0 bases and 5 bases respectively, with 7 bases between them.